This T cell receptor (beta chain) was obtained from a study of OX40 agonist ivuxolimab in advanced cancers. Sequencing used immunoSEQ multiplex PCR; TCRdb keeps in-frame clones, though not all of them. The profile covers tens of thousands of clones, with about 79% appearing a single time and roughly 15% taken by the ten largest. V was trimmed by 2 bases and J by 5 bases, leaving 14 bases between them. CDR1 is SGHNT and CDR2 is YYREEE in the germline V gene (reference sequence). CDR3 length equals 14 residues. This clone came up a few times. This TCR was recovered from an adult with an advanced solid tumor such as melanoma, head and neck, liver or kidney cancer. The chain is built from TRBV5-4 and TRBJ2-7; D may be TRBD1 (6 bases). Sequenced here: CD4+ or CD8+ T cells sorted from blood, sampled in a trial of the OX40 agonist ivuxolimab. The CDR3: CASSLTGLWNEQYF. CDR3 sequence (DNA): TGTGCCAGCAGCTTAACAGGGCTTTGGAACGAGCAGTACTTC.